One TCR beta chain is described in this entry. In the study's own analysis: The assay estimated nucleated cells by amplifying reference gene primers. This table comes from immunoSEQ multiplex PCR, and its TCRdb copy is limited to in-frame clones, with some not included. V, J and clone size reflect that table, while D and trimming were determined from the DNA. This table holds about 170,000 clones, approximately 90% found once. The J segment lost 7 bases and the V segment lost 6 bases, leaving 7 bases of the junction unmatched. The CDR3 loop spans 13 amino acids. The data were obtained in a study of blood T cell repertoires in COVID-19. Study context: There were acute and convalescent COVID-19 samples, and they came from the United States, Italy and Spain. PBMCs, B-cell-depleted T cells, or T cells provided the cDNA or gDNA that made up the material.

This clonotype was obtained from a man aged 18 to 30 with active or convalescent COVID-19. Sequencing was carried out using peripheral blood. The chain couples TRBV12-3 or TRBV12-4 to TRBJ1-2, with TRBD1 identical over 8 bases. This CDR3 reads CASSLTGETGYTF. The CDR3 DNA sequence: TGTGCCAGCAGCTTGACAGGGGAGACTGGCTACACCTTC.